The entry that follows covers one T cell receptor beta chain sequence. No cognate antigen has been identified for it. Base qualities were left out, and no much larger clone turns up one base away. Via the germline V gene (reference sequence), CDR1 is LNHNV and CDR2 YYDKDF. The germline V and J ends show losses of 4 bases and 7 bases respectively, and no gene match explains 9 bases of the junction. The CDR3 contains 14 residues, cysteine and phenylalanine counted. Only CDR3 DNA is held: 42 bases, read in frame from base 1. This sample stems from a study of shared clonotypes between healthy human individuals (dated by TCRdb to about 2020). Study-wide context: Three men and a couple of women, aged 18 to 49 years, made up the cohort. For each donor, CD4 naive and CD4 memory were each given three plates, CD8 naive was given two plates, and CD8 memory was given one plate. Blood TCR repertoires of roughly five healthy adults were deeply sequenced to estimate repertoire size and the extent of clonotype sharing between individuals. To increase sequencing depth and limit assay-specific biases, TCR repertoire library preparation and sequencing were carried out by different laboratories using diverse techniques. Each donor's leukapheresis produced roughly between about 0.8 and 8.9 billion PBMCs. What the study reported, not specific to this receptor: Based on pairwise subsampling, the degree of clonotype sharing among donors was expected to be affected by sequencing depth. The genetic and exposure-history diversity represented was limited by the small number of donors. Larger estimated clonotype richness was generally found for naive subsets than for memory subsets. Incomplete sequencing was indicated by rarefaction of sorted-subset datasets, despite the large sequencing depth. When a handful of donors were compared, the shared fraction of clonotypes was about 5.2% for naive CD4, around 3.6% for naive CD8, 2.3% for memory CD4, and roughly 0.43% for memory CD8. Higher generation probabilities were observed for clonotypes shared by all four sorted-subset donors than for non-shared clonotypes. Only blood was sampled, and tissue TCR repertoires likely differ from those in blood.

The donors were healthy, HIV-negative adults who had no recently reported acute infections or vaccinations. Every donor was a Caucasian adult living in Nashville, Tennessee, USA. CD4+ T cells were enriched through magnetic negative selection, after which naive cells were positively selected on CD45RA and the remaining negative fraction served as the memory subset. Blood was collected by leukapheresis, and PBMCs were isolated by Ficoll-Histopaque density gradient centrifugation and then cryopreserved in liquid nitrogen vapor phase. Analytical flow cytometry was used to check the purity and quantity of each magnetically sorted T cell population. From each sorted fraction, genomic DNA was isolated and quantified by UV absorbance on a Nanodrop 2000c. TCR CDR3 regions were amplified from genomic DNA by multiplex PCR using the deep immunoSEQ assay. Genomic DNA extracted from each cell subset was distributed evenly over all wells of several immunoSEQ 96-well plates, and each plate served as one replicate. For sorted subsets, roughly 200 ng of genomic DNA, equivalent to 25,000 to 35,000 T cell genomes, went into each replicate PCR. Purified libraries were quantified with a Qubit 3.0 fluorometer, sized on a Bioanalyzer 2100, and re-quantified with the KAPA Library Quantification kit. A separate single-read 150-cycle Illumina NextSeq 550 flow cell was used to sequence each immunoSEQ 96-well plate. Processing in the source paper ran as follows. Because the immunoSEQ output included only junctional sequences and no quality scores, the filtering could not be the same as the filtering used for full-length reads. Sequences were annotated with PyIR, a Python wrapper for IgBLAST v1.9, using IMGT germline references to assign V/J genes and CDR3. Reads were removed for weak V/J assignments (E-value above 1e-6), missing CDR3, stop codons, out-of-frame junctions, or ambiguous translated residues. A V3J clonotype was defined by an identical inferred V gene, J gene, and CDR3 amino acid sequence. Percentage overlap between repertoires was computed as shared unique clonotypes divided by the size of the smaller repertoire. Three approaches were used to assess repertoire richness: RTK rarefaction, the Chao1 estimator, and Recon v2.1 estimates of unobserved clonotypes. For all TCRbeta clonotypes obtained by the gDNA method from a few donors, generation probabilities were computed with OLGA. TCRdb mirrors the immuneACCESS table, restricted to in-frame sequences. Some clones are absent from its copies; in checked studies, under half trace to an unresolved V gene, and the reason for the others is unknown. V, J and clone size were drawn from that table, and D and trimming were deduced from the DNA. Present in this sample are millions of clones, roughly 93% of which were seen just once. Jointly, the top ten make up around 0.4% of the sample.

Recombination joined TRBV15 with TRBJ1-1, with 7 middle bases fitting TRBD1. This TCR derives from a man between 18 and 35 years old in good health. Some clones in this sample may be carry-over from other donors' samples. Sequenced input: naive CD4+ T cells from PBMCs. The sample's cell subset or site label, decoded: CD45RA+ positively selected. The CDR3 reads CATSKRGLRVEAFF. Here is the DNA: TGTGCCACCAGCAAGAGGGGGCTACGGGTTGAAGCTTTCTTT.